Below, 7 T cell receptor beta chains from the same sample are listed, as sequenced in a study of blood T cell repertoires in COVID-19. The protocol was immunoSEQ multiplex PCR, while the TCRdb copy is restricted to in-frame clones and leaves out a portion. The repertoire consists of about 150,000 clones, with about 86% occurring once and the leading ten covering around 3.5%. Sequenced sample: peripheral blood. The receptors here all came from a man in his sixties or seventies with acute or convalescent COVID-19.

V is TRBV7-3 and J is TRBJ1-6; a possible D gene is TRBD1 (6 bases). This CDR3 comprises 15 residues. Trimming pared 2 bases from V and 6 bases from J, leaving 11 bases between. Germline CDR1 SGHTA, CDR2 FQGTGA. CDR3 in DNA: TGTGCCAGCAGCTTAGAGGGGGAGGGTAATTCACCCCTCCACTTT. This codes for CASSLEGEGNSPLHF.

The chain combines TRBV23-1 with TRBJ1-2, with D maybe TRBD1 (5 bases). TRBV23-1 carries the ORF label, with uncertain function. This CDR3 has 15 amino acids. Trimming cost V 6 bases and J 8 bases, with 22 bases left between them. CDR3 DNA: TGCGCCAGCAGGCCCGGACACGAACCCTCGTACGGCTACACCTTC. This sequence encodes CASRPGHEPSYGYTF.

The chain has TRBV9 and TRBJ2-3, with 10 positions matching TRBD1. The germline gives CDR1 SGDLS, CDR2 YYNGEE. V was pared by 3 bases and J by 7 bases, with 5 bases of the junction left unmatched. The CDR3 length is 14 residues. The CDR3 loop is CASSATGGRYTQYF. CDR3 nucleotides: TGTGCCAGCAGCGCGACAGGGGGCAGGTATACGCAGTATTTT.

This clone showed up just once. The chain uses TRBV5-4 and TRBJ2-3, with 7 bases lining up with TRBD1. CDR3 length: 16 residues. Germline V CDR1 and CDR2: SGHNT, YYREEE (reference sequence). V was clipped by 5 bases and J by 0 bases; unmatched bases: 9. The CDR3 is CASSSNYRGSTDTQYF. Written as DNA, the CDR3 is TGTGCCAGCAGTTCGAATTACAGGGGTAGCACAGATACGCAGTATTTT.

The rearrangement joins TRBV6-5 to TRBJ2-7; 7 bases are a match to TRBD2. This CDR3 has 14 residues. Trimming took 5 bases from V and 0 from J; bases not matched to a gene: 4. Germline V gives CDR1 MNHEY, CDR2 SVGAGI. Here the CDR3 reads CASSRSGNSYEQYF. The DNA of the CDR3 is TGTGCCAGCAGTCGAAGCGGGAACTCCTACGAGCAGTACTTC.

Notes on this clone: At one end the junction does not follow the germline gene, possibly because of a read error. This chain uses TRBV6-6 with TRBJ2-1; 11 bases are a match to TRBD1. In germline, CDR1 is MNHNY, CDR2 SVGAGI (reference sequence). The CDR3 totals 15 residues. The CDR3 protein is CASSDSGQGVNEQFF. The CDR3 DNA reads TGTGCCAGCAGTGACTCGGGACAGGGGGTCAATGAGCAGTTCTTC.

As concerns this clone: Other DNA sequences in this specimen translate into the identical CDR3. The chain is built from TRBV11-3 and TRBJ2-1, with D maybe TRBD2 (6 bases). V was shortened by 1 base and J by 2 bases, with 9 bases between the two germline ends. The CDR3 sequence is 15 residues long. Germline loops: CDR1 SGHNT, CDR2 YENEEA. CDR3 DNA: TGTGCCAGCAGCTTAGGACGGGGGACCTACAATGAGCAGTTCTTC. Amino acid sequence: CASSLGRGTYNEQFF.